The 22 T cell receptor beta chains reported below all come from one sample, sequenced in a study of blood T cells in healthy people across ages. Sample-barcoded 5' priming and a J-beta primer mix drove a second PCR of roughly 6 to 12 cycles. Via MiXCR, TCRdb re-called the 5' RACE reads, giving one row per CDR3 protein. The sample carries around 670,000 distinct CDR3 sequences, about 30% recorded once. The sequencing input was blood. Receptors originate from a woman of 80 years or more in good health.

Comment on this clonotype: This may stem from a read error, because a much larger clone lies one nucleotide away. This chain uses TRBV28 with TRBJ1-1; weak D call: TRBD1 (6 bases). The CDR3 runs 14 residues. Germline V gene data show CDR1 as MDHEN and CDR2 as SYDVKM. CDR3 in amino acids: CASRLSGQWTEAFF. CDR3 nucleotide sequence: TGTGCCAGCAGGTTATCTGGACAGTGGACTGAAGCTTTCTTT.

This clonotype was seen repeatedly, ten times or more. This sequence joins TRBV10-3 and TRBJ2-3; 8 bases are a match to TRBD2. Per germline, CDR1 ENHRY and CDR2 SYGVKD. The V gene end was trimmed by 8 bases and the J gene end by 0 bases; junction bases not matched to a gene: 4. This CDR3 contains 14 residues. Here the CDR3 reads CAISSGSSTDTQYF. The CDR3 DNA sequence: TGTGCCATCTCGAGCGGGAGTAGCACAGATACGCAGTATTTT.

CDR3 bases: TGTGCCAGCCAATTCTCGGGAGTTGAGACCCAGTACTTC. Its translation: CASQFSGVETQYF. V and J are TRBV7-2 and TRBJ2-5, with a tentative D call TRBD2 (6 bases). The CDR3 sequence is 13 residues long. V lost 8 bases and J lost 5, with 15 bases in between. Germline assignment: CDR1 SGHTA and CDR2 FQGNSA.

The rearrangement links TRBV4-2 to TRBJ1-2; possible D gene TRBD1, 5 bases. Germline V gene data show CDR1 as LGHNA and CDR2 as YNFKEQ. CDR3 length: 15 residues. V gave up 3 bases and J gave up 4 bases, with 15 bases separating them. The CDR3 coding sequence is TGTGCCAGCAGCCAGGGCAGACAGACTAGCTATGGCTACACCTTC. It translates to CASSQGRQTSYGYTF.

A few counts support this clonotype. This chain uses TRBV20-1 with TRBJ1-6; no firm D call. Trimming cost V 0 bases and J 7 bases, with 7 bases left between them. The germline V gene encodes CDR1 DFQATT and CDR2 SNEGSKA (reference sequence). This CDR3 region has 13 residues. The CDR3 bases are TGCAGTGCTAGAGAGGACGACAATTCACCCCTCCACTTT. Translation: CSAREDDNSPLHF.

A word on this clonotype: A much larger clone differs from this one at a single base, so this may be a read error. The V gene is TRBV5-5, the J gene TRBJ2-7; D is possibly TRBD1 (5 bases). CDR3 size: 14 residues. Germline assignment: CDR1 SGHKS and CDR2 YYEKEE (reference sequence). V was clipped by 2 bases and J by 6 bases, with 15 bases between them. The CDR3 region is CASSFSDTFCEQYF. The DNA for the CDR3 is TGTGCCAGCAGCTTTTCGGACACATTCTGCGAGCAGTACTTC.

Here the CDR3 reads CASSLADRGGSETQYF. DNA of the CDR3: TGTGCCAGCAGCTTAGCTGACAGGGGAGGCTCGGAGACCCAGTACTTC. The V gene is TRBV7-2, the J gene TRBJ2-5; 8 bases match TRBD1. The CDR3 totals 16 residues. V lost 0 bases and J lost 5; bases outside the gene matches: 8. Germline CDR1 and CDR2: SGHTA and FQGNSA. Supplemented by reference TRBV7-2 and TRBJ2-5, the full variable domain reads GAGVSQSPSNKVTEKGKDVELRCDPISGHTALYWYRQSLGQGLEFLIYFQGNSAPDKSGLPSDRFSAERTGGSVSTLTIQRTQQEDSAVYLCASSLADRGGSETQYFGPGTRLLVL.

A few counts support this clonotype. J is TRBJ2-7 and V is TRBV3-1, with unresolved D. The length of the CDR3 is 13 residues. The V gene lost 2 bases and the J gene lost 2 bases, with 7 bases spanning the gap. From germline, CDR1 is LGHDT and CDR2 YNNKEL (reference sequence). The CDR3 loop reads CASSQHGPYEQYF. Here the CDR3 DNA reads TGTGCCAGCAGCCAACACGGCCCCTACGAGCAGTACTTC.

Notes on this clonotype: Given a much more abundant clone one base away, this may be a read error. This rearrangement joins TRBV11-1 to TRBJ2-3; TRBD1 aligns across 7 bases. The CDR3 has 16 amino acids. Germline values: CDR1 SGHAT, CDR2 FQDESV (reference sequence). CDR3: CACSLGRDSITDTQYF. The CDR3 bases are TGTGCCTGCAGCTTAGGACGGGACAGTATCACAGATACGCAGTATTTT.

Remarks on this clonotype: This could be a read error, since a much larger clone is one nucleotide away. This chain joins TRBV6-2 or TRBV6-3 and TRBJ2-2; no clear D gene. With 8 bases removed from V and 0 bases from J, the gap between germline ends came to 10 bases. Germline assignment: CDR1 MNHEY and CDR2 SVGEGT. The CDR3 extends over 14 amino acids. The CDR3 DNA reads TGTGCCAGCTGGGTCAGATCGAACACCGGGGAGCTGTTTTTT. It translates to CASWVRSNTGELFF.

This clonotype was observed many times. The CDR3 sequence: CASSDGANYGYTF. The CDR3, as DNA: TGTGCCAGCAGTGATGGTGCTAACTATGGCTACACCTTC. The chain links TRBV2 to TRBJ1-2; D remains ambiguous. Germline V gene lookup returns CDR1 SNHLY and CDR2 FYNNEI. This CDR3 spans 13 amino acids. V lost 3 bases and J lost 0, with 5 bases in between.

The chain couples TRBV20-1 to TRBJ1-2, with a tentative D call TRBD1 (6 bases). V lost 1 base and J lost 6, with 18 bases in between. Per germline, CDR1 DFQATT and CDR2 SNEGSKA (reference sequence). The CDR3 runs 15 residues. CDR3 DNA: TGCAGTGCTAGAGGGGCGGGGGCGCTCCTCAATGGCTACACCTTC. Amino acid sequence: CSARGAGALLNGYTF.

The CDR3 coding sequence is TGTGCCAGCAGCTACCGGACAGGTAACAATGAGCAGTTCTTC. Translation: CASSYRTGNNEQFF. The V call is TRBV7-2, the J call TRBJ2-1, with 7 bases fitting TRBD1. CDR3 length: 14 amino acids. The ends lost 4 bases at V and 5 bases at J; junction bases unmatched: 5. Germline V gives CDR1 SGHTA, CDR2 FQGNSA.

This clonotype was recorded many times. The CDR3 protein is CSARSGNYEQYF. CDR3 in DNA: TGCAGTGCTAGATCAGGGAACTACGAGCAGTACTTC. V usage is TRBV20-1 and J usage is TRBJ2-7; D is possibly TRBD1 (5 bases). The CDR3 spans 12 residues. Per the germline V gene, CDR1 is DFQATT and CDR2 is SNEGSKA (reference sequence). Trimming took off 2 bases at V and 3 bases at J, with 8 bases between the two ends.

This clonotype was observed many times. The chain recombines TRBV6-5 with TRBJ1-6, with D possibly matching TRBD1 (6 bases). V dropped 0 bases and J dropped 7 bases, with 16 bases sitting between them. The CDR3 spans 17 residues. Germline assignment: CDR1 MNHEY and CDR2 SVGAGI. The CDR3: CASSYSGGLTVNSPLHF. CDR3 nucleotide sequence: TGTGCCAGCAGTTACTCAGGGGGGCTAACGGTAAATTCACCCCTCCACTTT.

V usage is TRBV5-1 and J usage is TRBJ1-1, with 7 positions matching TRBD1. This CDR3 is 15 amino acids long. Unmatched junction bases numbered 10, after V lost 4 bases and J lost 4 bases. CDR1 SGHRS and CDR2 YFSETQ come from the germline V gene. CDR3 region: CASSGPQGLSTEAFF. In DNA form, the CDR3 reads TGCGCCAGCAGCGGACCACAGGGGTTGAGCACTGAAGCTTTCTTT. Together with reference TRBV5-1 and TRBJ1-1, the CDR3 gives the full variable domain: KAGVTQTPRYLIKTRGQQVTLSCSPISGHRSVSWYQQTPGQGLQFLFEYFSETQRNKGNFPGRFSGRQFSNSRSEMNVSTLELGDSALYLCASSGPQGLSTEAFFGQGTRLTVV.

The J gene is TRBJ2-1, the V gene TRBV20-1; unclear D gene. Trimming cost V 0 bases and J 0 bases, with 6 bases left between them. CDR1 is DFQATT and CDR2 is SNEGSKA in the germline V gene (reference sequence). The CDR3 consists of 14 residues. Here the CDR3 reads CSAREVSSYNEQFF. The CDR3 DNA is TGCAGTGCTAGAGAGGTTAGCTCCTACAATGAGCAGTTCTTC.

The CDR3 protein is CATSGTGGETQYF. DNA for the CDR3: TGTGCCACCAGCGGGACGGGGGGTGAGACCCAGTACTTC. The rearrangement uses TRBV15 and TRBJ2-5; 7 bases are a match to TRBD2. The CDR3 runs to 13 residues. V gave up 5 bases and J gave up 5 bases; unmatched junction bases: 5. CDR1 and CDR2 from the germline V gene are LNHNV and YYDKDF (reference sequence).

DNA for the CDR3: TGTGCCAGCAGCAGCGGACAGGGGGCAGCTGGAAACACCATATATTTT. This encodes CASSSGQGAAGNTIYF. V usage is TRBV9 and J usage is TRBJ1-3, with 11 bases lining up with TRBD1. Germline loops: CDR1 SGDLS, CDR2 YYNGEE. The length of the CDR3 is 16 residues. Trimming at V came to 4 bases and at J to 2 bases, leaving 5 bases not matched to a gene.

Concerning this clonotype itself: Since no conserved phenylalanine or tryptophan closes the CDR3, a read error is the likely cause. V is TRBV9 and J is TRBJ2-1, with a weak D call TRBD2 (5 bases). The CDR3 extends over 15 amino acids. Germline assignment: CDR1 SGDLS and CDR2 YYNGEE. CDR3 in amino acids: CASSGTVGRGETQFV. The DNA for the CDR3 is TGCGCCAGCAGCGGAACTGTTGGGCGAGGAGAGACCCAGTTCGTC.

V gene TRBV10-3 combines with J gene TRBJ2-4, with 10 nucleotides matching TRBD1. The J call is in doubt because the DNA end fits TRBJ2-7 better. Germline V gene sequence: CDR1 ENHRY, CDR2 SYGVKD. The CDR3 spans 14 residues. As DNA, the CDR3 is TGTGCCACCCGATTCGGACAGGGGGAATACGAGCAGTACTTC. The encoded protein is CATRFGQGEYEQYF.

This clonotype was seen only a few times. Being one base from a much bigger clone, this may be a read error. The CDR3 region is CASSYDKGESADTQYF. The CDR3 DNA is TGTGCCAGCAGTTACGATAAGGGGGAAAGCGCAGATACGCAGTATTTT. The V and J genes are TRBV12-3 or TRBV12-4 and TRBJ2-3, with TRBD1 as a possible D gene (6 bases). The V and J ends lost 4 bases and 4 bases respectively, with 18 bases between them. This CDR3 spans 16 amino acids.